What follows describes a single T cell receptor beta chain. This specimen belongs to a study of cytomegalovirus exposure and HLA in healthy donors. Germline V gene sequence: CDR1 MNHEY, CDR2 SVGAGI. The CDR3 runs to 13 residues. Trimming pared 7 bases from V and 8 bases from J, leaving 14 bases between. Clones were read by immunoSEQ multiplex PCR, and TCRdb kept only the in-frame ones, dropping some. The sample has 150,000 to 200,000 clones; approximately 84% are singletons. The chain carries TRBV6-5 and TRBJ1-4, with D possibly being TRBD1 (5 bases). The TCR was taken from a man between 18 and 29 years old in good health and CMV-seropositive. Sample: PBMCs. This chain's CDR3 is CASTRNTGEKLFF. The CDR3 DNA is TGTGCCAGCACACGGAACACAGGAGAAAAACTGTTTTTT.